One sample yielded the 16 T cell receptor beta chains listed below, sequenced in a study of blood T cell repertoires in COVID-19. Assay used: immunoSEQ multiplex PCR; TCRdb lists only in-frame clones, some missing. The sample consists of 60,000 to 65,000 clones, approximately 80% of them appearing once. Sequencing was carried out using peripheral blood. These receptors originate from a human donor in a cohort sampled during active COVID-19.

This chain links TRBV6-5 with TRBJ2-7; 10 bases align to TRBD1. In germline, CDR1 is MNHEY, CDR2 SVGAGI. CDR3 length: 13 residues. Trimming at V came to 5 bases and at J to 5 bases, leaving 3 bases not matched to a gene. In DNA form, the CDR3 reads TGTGCCAGCAGTCGACAGGGGGCGAACGAGCAGTACTTC. This sequence encodes CASSRQGANEQYF.

The CDR3 sequence is CASSFLAGASETQYF. The CDR3 DNA is TGTGCCAGCAGCTTTTTAGCGGGAGCGTCAGAGACCCAGTACTTC. This chain joins TRBV11-2 and TRBJ2-5; TRBD2 aligns across 9 bases. This CDR3 spans 15 amino acids. Germline-derived CDR1 and CDR2 are SGHAT and FQNNGV. V lost 3 bases and J lost 4; bases outside the gene matches: 6.

The chain has TRBV18 and TRBJ2-1; TRBD2 agrees at 12 bases. The CDR3 is 16 residues long. Germline V gene lookup returns CDR1 KGHSH and CDR2 LQKENI. Unmatched junction bases numbered 8, after V lost 6 bases and J lost 5 bases. CDR3: CASSLRLAGVHNEQFF. CDR3 bases: TGTGCCAGCTCCCTCCGACTAGCGGGGGTTCACAATGAGCAGTTCTTC.

The chain carries TRBV6-2 or TRBV6-3 and TRBJ2-3; D not certain. Germline assignment: CDR1 MNHEY and CDR2 SVGEGT. The CDR3 extends over 11 amino acids. Deletions cut 5 bases from V and 5 bases from J, with 5 bases between. CDR3 region: CASSKRDTQYF. CDR3 coding DNA: TGTGCCAGCAGTAAGAGAGATACGCAGTATTTT.

Points on this clone: This same CDR3 is encoded by further DNA sequences in the sample. This chain joins TRBV10-3 and TRBJ1-1; D might be TRBD1 (5 bases). The CDR3 is 12 amino acids. Germline CDR1 is ENHRY and CDR2 is SYGVKD. Trimming took 6 bases from V and 1 from J, leaving 6 bases between them. DNA of the CDR3: TGTGCCATCAGCGGGGGGAACACTGAAGCTTTCTTT. Encoded protein: CAISGGNTEAFF.

A few counts support this clone. This sequence joins TRBV3-1 (or the pseudogene TRBV3-2) and TRBJ1-1; D is uncertain. In germline, CDR1 is LGHDT, CDR2 YNNKEL (reference sequence). V dropped 1 base and J dropped 1 base, with 4 bases sitting between them. This CDR3 has 13 residues. For the CDR3, the DNA is TGTGCCAGCAGCCAAGGCGGGAACACTGAAGCTTTCTTT. This sequence encodes CASSQGGNTEAFF.

J is TRBJ1-4 and V is TRBV9; TRBD1 agrees at 8 bases. V lost 4 bases, J lost 7 bases, and 9 bases stayed unmatched. CDR1 is SGDLS and CDR2 is YYNGEE in the germline V gene. This CDR3 has 15 residues. The DNA for the CDR3 is TGTGCCAGCAGCATATCGACAGGGGAGGGTGAAAAACTGTTTTTT. Protein sequence: CASSISTGEGEKLFF.

This chain uses TRBV14 with TRBJ2-1; D call uncertain. CDR1 SGHDN and CDR2 FVKESK come from the germline V gene. This CDR3 has 15 amino acids. V lost 1 base and J 12 bases, leaving 19 bases between the germline ends. CDR3 region: CASSQVRDSPRWQFF. In nucleotides, the CDR3 is TGTGCCAGCAGCCAAGTGCGAGACTCCCCCCGTTGGCAGTTCTTC.

There are a few counts of this clone. The rearrangement uses TRBV29-1 and TRBJ1-1, with 7 bases fitting TRBD1. The germline gives CDR1 SQVTM, CDR2 ANQGSEA. Trimming at V came to 7 bases and at J to 3 bases, leaving 5 bases not matched to a gene. This CDR3 region has 12 residues. The chain's CDR3 is CSALTGDTEAFF. The DNA for the CDR3 is TGCAGCGCTCTTACAGGGGACACTGAAGCTTTCTTT.

The CDR3 nucleotides read TGTGCCAGCAGCGTAGGACAGCCCGGCGGAAACATTCAGTACTTC. Translated, it gives CASSVGQPGGNIQYF. The chain links TRBV7-2 to TRBJ2-4, with D perhaps TRBD1 (6 bases). The CDR3 is 15 amino acids. Trimming pared 5 bases from V and 6 bases from J, leaving 17 bases between. Germline values: CDR1 SGHTA, CDR2 FQGNSA.

The chain links TRBV21-1 to TRBJ2-1; whether TRBD1, the table's D call, matches the DNA was not checked. TRBV21-1 is given as a pseudogene. The length of the CDR3 is 12 residues. The CDR3 loop is CARGNRGNEQFF. The CDR3 region has the DNA TGTGCCAGGGGGAACAGGGGTAATGAGCAGTTCTTC.

For the CDR3, the DNA is TGTGCCAGTAGCACTTCAGGGTATTACGCTTTCTTT. Protein product: CASSTSGYYAFF. The chain combines TRBV19 with TRBJ1-1, with a weak D call TRBD1 (5 bases). Germline CDR1 reads LNHDA; CDR2 reads SQIVND (reference sequence). This CDR3 has 12 amino acids. Deletions cut 6 bases from V and 11 bases from J, with 16 bases between.

In nucleotides, the CDR3 is TGTGCCAGCAGCGTAGATCCTCTTACCGGGGAGCTGTTTTTT. Protein: CASSVDPLTGELFF. This chain uses TRBV9 with TRBJ2-2, with no clear D. Germline CDR1 reads SGDLS; CDR2 reads YYNGEE. V was shortened by 0 bases and J by 5 bases, with 8 bases between the two germline ends. The CDR3 extends over 14 amino acids.

This rearrangement joins TRBV5-1 to TRBJ2-1; 8 positions agree with TRBD2. The ends lost 4 bases at V and 7 bases at J; junction bases unmatched: 10. The CDR3 extends over 15 amino acids. Germline CDR1 SGHRS, CDR2 YFSETQ. CDR3 sequence: CASSRRDSGVNEQFF. The CDR3 DNA sequence: TGCGCCAGCAGCCGAAGGGATAGCGGGGTTAATGAGCAGTTCTTC.

This chain joins TRBV5-1 and TRBJ1-4, with D perhaps TRBD1 (6 bases). The CDR3 sequence is 15 residues long. The germline V and J ends were trimmed by 0 bases and 0 bases, with 6 bases remaining between them. Per the germline V gene, CDR1 is SGHRS and CDR2 is YFSETQ. The CDR3 spells CASSLGGPTNEKLFF. In DNA, the CDR3 is TGCGCCAGCAGCTTGGGGGGGCCAACTAATGAAAAACTGTTTTTT.

The chain joins TRBV5-4 to TRBJ1-2; D call uncertain. Germline CDR1 and CDR2: SGHNT and YYREEE (reference sequence). This CDR3 has 13 amino acids. V dropped 2 bases and J dropped 2 bases, with 7 bases sitting between them. The CDR3, as DNA: TGTGCCAGCAGCTTCGGCGGAAACTATGGCTACACCTTC. Amino acids: CASSFGGNYGYTF.